This paragraph reports one T cell receptor (beta chain). Its antigen is unidentified. None of the included patients had other autoimmune diseases, uncontrolled infections, pregnancy or lactation, as these led to exclusion. Germline V lookup: CDR1 LNHNV, CDR2 YYDKDF (reference sequence). V lost 1 base and J 13 bases, leaving 14 bases between the germline ends. This CDR3 contains 14 residues. TCR beta CDR3 amplification used RNA transcripts. RT-PCR was first run with HTBI primers, then multiplex PCR in a second round. One entry per CDR3 protein results from TCRdb running MiXCR on the multiplex PCR reads. The profile shows approximately 640,000 distinct CDR3 sequences, roughly 41% of them singletons. The data stem from a study of Graves' ophthalmopathy and Graves' hyperthyroidism. Whole-study findings and limits: Between ophthalmopathy and stable hyperthyroidism, a 13-signature model drew a separation with roughly 85% sensitivity and approximately 81% specificity. Also, most clonotypes expanded in the thyroid above 0.001 frequency appeared in blood.

Material: peripheral blood. This TCR derives from an adult man with Graves' ophthalmopathy. The V call is TRBV15, the J call TRBJ1-6; D is possibly TRBD1 (6 bases). The DNA for the CDR3 is TGTGCCACCAGCAGAGGGGGGGCTGGTCAGCCCCTCCACTTT. This gives the protein CATSRGGAGQPLHF.